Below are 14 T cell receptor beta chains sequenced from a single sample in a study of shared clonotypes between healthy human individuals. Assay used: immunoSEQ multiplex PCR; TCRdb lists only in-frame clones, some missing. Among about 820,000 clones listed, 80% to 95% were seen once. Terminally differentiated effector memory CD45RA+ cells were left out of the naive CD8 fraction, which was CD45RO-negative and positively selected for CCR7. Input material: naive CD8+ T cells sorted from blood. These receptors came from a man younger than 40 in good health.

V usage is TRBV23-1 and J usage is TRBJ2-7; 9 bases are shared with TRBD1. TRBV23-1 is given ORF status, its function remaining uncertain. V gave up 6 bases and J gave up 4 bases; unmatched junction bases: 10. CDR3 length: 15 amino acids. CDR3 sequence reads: CASSAIRDRVYEQYF. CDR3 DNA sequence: TGCGCCAGCAGCGCGATCCGGGACAGGGTATACGAGCAGTACTTC.

The CDR3 sequence is CASSQDLKTGVLRPLGQFF. The CDR3 DNA reads as TGCGCCAGCAGCCAAGATCTTAAGACAGGCGTTTTACGCCCCCTCGGGCAGTTCTTC. The V call is TRBV4-3, the J call TRBJ2-1; tentative D call: TRBD1 (6 bases). Per the germline V gene, CDR1 is LGHNA and CDR2 is YSLEER. This CDR3 contains 19 residues. V was trimmed by 0 bases and J by 12 bases, leaving 30 bases between them.

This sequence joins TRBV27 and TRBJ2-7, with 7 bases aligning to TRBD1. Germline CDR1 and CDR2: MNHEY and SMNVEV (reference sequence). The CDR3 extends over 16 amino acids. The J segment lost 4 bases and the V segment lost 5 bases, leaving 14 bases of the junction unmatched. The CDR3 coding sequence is TGTGCCAGCAGTCCGTCACAGGGGAATATGGTTTACGAGCAGTACTTC. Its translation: CASSPSQGNMVYEQYF.

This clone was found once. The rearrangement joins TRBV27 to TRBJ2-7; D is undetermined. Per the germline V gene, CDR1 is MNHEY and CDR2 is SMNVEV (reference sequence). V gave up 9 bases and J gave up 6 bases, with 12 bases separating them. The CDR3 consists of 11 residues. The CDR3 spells CASSVGPEQYF. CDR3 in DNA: TGTGCCAGTAGTGTGGGCCCCGAGCAGTACTTC.

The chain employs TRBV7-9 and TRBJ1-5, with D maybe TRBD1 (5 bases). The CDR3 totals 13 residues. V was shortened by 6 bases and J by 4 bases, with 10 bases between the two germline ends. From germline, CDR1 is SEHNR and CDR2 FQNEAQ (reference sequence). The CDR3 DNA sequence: TGTGCCAGCAGTGGAGGGACTAATCAGCCCCAGCATTTT. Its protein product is CASSGGTNQPQHF.

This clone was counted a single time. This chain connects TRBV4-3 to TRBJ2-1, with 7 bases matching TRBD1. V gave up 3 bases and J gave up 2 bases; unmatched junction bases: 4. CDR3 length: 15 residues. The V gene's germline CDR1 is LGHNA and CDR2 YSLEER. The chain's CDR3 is CASSQEQGTYNEQFF. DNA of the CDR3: TGCGCCAGCAGCCAGGAACAGGGGACCTACAATGAGCAGTTCTTC.

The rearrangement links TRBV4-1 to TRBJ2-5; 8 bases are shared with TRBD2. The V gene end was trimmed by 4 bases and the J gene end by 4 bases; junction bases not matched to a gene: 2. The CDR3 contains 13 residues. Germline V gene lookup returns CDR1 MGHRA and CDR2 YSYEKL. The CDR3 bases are TGCGCCAGCAGCCTCGGGAGGGGAGAGACCCAGTACTTC. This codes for CASSLGRGETQYF.

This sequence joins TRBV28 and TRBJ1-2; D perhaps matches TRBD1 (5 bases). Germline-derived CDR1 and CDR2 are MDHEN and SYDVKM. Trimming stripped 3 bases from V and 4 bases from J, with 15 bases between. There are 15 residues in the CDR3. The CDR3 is CASSLTGDSLYGYTF. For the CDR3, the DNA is TGTGCCAGCAGTTTGACTGGCGACAGCCTCTATGGCTACACCTTC.

CDR3 residues: CASSLGGRNTGELFF. In DNA form, the CDR3 reads TGTGCCAGCAGCTTGGGCGGGAGAAACACCGGGGAGCTGTTTTTT. J is TRBJ2-2 and V is TRBV7-3; 7 bases are a match to TRBD2. The CDR3 is 15 amino acids. The V and J ends lost 3 bases and 2 bases, in that order; junction bases with no gene match: 3. CDR1 is SGHTA, CDR2 FQGTGA, per germline.

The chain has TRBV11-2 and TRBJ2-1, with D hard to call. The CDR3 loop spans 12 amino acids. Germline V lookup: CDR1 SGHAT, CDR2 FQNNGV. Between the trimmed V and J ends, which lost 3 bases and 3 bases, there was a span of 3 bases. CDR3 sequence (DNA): TGTGCCAGCAGCTTCAGCTACAATGAGCAGTTCTTC. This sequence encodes CASSFSYNEQFF.

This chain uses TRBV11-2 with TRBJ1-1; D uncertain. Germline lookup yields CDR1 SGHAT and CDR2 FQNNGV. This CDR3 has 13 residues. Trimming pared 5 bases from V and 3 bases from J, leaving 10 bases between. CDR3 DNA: TGTGCCAGCAGCCAACCCGAGGACACTGAAGCTTTCTTT. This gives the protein CASSQPEDTEAFF.

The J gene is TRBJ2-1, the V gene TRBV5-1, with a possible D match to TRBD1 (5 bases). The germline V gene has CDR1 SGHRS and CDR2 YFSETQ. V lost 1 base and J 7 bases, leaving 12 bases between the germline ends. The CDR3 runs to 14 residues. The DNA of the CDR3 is TGCGCCAGCAGCTTGAGGGGCAGGGCAAATGAGCAGTTCTTC. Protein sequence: CASSLRGRANEQFF.

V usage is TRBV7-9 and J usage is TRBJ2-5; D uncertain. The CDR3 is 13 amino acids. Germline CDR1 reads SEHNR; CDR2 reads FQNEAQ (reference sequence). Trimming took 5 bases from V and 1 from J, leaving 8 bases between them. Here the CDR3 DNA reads TGTGCCAGCAGCCCCCTCTCCCAAGAGACCCAGTACTTC. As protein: CASSPLSQETQYF.

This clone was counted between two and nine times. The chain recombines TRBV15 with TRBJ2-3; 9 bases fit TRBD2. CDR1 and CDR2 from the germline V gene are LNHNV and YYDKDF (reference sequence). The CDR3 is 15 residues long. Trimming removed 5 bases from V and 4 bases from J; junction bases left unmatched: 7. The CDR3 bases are TGTGCCACCAGCCTTGAGACTAGCGGAGCAGATACGCAGTATTTT. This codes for CATSLETSGADTQYF.